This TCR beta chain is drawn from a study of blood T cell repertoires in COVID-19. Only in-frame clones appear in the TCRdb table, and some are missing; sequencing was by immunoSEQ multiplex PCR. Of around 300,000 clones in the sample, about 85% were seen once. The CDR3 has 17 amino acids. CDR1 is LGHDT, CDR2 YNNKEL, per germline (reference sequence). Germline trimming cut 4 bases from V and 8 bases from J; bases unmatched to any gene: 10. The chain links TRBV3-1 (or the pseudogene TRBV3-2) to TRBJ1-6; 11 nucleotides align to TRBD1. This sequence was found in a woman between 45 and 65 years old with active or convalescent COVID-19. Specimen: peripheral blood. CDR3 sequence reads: CASSPNRDRGWYSPLHF. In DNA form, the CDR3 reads TGTGCCAGCAGCCCGAATAGGGACAGGGGGTGGTATTCACCCCTCCACTTT.